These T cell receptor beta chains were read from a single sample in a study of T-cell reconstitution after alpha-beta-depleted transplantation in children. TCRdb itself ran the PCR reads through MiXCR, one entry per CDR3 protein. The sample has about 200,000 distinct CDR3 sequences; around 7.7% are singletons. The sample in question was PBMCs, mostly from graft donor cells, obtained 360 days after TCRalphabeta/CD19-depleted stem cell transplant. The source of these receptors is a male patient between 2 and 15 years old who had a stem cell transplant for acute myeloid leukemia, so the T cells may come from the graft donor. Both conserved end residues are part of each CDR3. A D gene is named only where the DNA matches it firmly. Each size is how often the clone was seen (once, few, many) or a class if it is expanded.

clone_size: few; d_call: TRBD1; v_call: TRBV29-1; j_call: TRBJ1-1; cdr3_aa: CSVHRQGENTEAFF; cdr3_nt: TGCAGCGTTCACCGACAGGGCGAGAACACTGAAGCTTTCTTT
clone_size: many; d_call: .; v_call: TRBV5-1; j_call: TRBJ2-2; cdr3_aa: CASSFPADTGELFF; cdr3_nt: TGCGCCAGCAGCTTCCCAGCTGACACCGGGGAGCTGTTTTTT
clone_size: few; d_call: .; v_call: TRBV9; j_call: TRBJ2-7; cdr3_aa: CASSVGGVFREQYF; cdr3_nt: TGTGCCAGCAGCGTGGGCGGGGTCTTTAGGGAGCAGTACTTC
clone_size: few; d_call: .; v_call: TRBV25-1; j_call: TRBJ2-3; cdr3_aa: CASSERESQDTQYF; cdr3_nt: TGTGCCAGCAGTGAGAGGGAGTCTCAAGATACGCAGTATTTT
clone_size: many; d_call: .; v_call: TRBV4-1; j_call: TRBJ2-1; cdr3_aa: CASSQVLLDNEQFF; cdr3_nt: TGCGCCAGCAGCCAAGTTCTCCTCGACAATGAGCAGTTCTTC
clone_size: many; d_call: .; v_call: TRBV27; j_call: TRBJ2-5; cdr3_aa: CASSLGQGSQETQYF; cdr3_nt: TGTGCCAGCAGTTTGGGCCAGGGGTCCCAAGAGACCCAGTACTTC
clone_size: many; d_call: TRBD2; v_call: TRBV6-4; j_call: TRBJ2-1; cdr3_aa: CASRGVTSGRGGSYNEQFF; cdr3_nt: TGTGCCAGCAGGGGGGTTACTAGCGGGAGGGGAGGGTCCTACAATGAGCAGTTCTTC
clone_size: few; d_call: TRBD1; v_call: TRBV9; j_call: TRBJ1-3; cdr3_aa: CASSVRDRAGGNTIYF; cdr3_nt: TGTGCCAGCAGCGTGAGAGACAGGGCTGGTGGAAACACCATATATTTT
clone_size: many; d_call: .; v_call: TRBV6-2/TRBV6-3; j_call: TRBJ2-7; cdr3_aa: CASRDTYEQYF; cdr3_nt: TGTGCCAGCAGAGACACCTACGAGCAGTACTTC
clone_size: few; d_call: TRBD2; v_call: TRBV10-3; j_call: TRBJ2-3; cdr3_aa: CATGSIAGGLNTQYF; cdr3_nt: TGTGCCACGGGGTCAATAGCGGGGGGGTTAAATACGCAGTATTTT